Listed here are 10 T cell receptor beta chains from one sample, sequenced in a study of vaccination and CD4 T cells after COVID-19. Described treatment: approximately 9-day PBMC culture with coronavirus spike peptide pools or control peptides (ViraFEST assay). Antigens of these TCRs are unknown. Cultured CD4+ T-cell DNA underwent Oncomine TCR Beta short-read sequencing. TCRdb ran MiXCR on the PCR reads and lists one entry per CDR3 protein. The sample contains under 25,000 distinct CDR3 sequences, more than 40% of which appear only once. What was sequenced was CD4+ T cells from blood, cultured in vitro. The source is a human donor who had recovered from COVID-19.

The chain joins TRBV7-8 to TRBJ1-1, with D unclear. Germline V CDR1 and CDR2: SGHVS, FQNEAQ. Between the trimmed V and J ends, which lost 2 bases and 11 bases, there was a span of 15 bases. The CDR3 covers 13 residues. CDR3 nucleotides: TGTGCCAGCAGCTTAACACCCGTAATCGAGGCTTTCTTT. Translating it yields CASSLTPVIEAFF.

V is TRBV20-1 and J is TRBJ2-1; TRBD1 agrees at 12 bases. The CDR3 runs to 15 residues. CDR1 DFQATT and CDR2 SNEGSKA come from the germline V gene (reference sequence). The V segment lost 5 bases and the J segment 8 bases; nucleotides outside the gene matches: 10. The CDR3 region has the DNA TGCAGTGCTGGGACAGGGGGCGCTGGTAACCATGAGCAGTTCTTC. This translates into CSAGTGGAGNHEQFF.

J is TRBJ2-2 and V is TRBV19; 7 nucleotides align to TRBD1. The CDR3 runs 13 residues. Unmatched junction bases numbered 1, after V lost 4 bases and J lost 5 bases. CDR1 is LNHDA and CDR2 is SQIVND in the germline V gene (reference sequence). The CDR3 protein is CASSTQGTGELFF. CDR3 sequence (DNA): TGTGCCAGTAGTACACAGGGGACCGGGGAGCTGTTTTTT. Complete variable domain (other parts from reference TRBV19 and TRBJ2-2): DGGITQSPKYLFRKEGQNVTLSCEQNLNHDAMYWYRQDPGQGLRLIYYSQIVNDFQKGDIAEGYSVSREKKESFPLTVTSAQKNPTAFYLCASSTQGTGELFFGEGSRLTVL.

This chain uses TRBV4-1 with TRBJ1-6; possible D gene TRBD1, 5 bases. V lost 4 bases to trimming and J lost 0 bases, with 13 bases between them. The CDR3 length is 17 residues. Looked up from germline, CDR1 is MGHRA and CDR2 is YSYEKL. CDR3 DNA sequence: TGCGCCAGCAGCCCTGGGACTCTGAGCTCCTATAATTCACCCCTCCACTTT. Translation: CASSPGTLSSYNSPLHF.

The chain combines TRBV29-1 with TRBJ1-2; D is perhaps TRBD1 (6 bases). Germline V lookup: CDR1 SQVTM, CDR2 ANQGSEA. Trimming left V 2 bases short and J 8 bases short, with 9 bases between. The CDR3 has 11 residues. This CDR3 is CSVEPGEGYTF. Written as DNA, the CDR3 is TGCAGCGTTGAACCAGGGGAAGGCTACACCTTC. The full variable domain, in which reference TRBV29-1 and TRBJ1-2 provide the parts outside the CDR3, is SAVISQKPSRDICQRGTSLTIQCQVDSQVTMMFWYRQQPGQSLTLIATANQGSEATYESGFVIDKFPISRPNLTFSTLTVSNMSPEDSSIYLCSVEPGEGYTFGSGTRLTVV.

This clonotype was recorded a few times. The rearrangement joins TRBV19 to TRBJ2-5; 8 bases are a match to TRBD1. The V gene end was trimmed by 8 bases and the J gene end by 3 bases; junction bases not matched to a gene: 11. Germline CDR1 is LNHDA and CDR2 is SQIVND (reference sequence). The CDR3 spans 15 residues. CDR3 bases: TGTGCCAGTCGTCCGACAGGGGTTGGGGAAGAGACCCAGTACTTC. It translates to CASRPTGVGEETQYF.

The gene calls are TRBV28 and TRBJ1-5; possibly TRBD1 for D (6 bases). Deletions cut 6 bases from V and 2 bases from J, with 20 bases between. Germline values: CDR1 MDHEN, CDR2 SYDVKM. This CDR3 contains 17 residues. The CDR3 nucleotides are TGTGCCAGCAGGCCCGGGCCCACAGGGTTGGGCAATCAGCCCCAGCATTTT. Its protein is CASRPGPTGLGNQPQHF.

The rearrangement joins TRBV5-6 to TRBJ2-3, with 11 nucleotides matching TRBD1. Germline V CDR1 and CDR2: SGHDT, YYEEEE. The trim removed 4 bases at V and 5 bases at J, leaving 9 bases unmatched. The CDR3 consists of 16 residues. The CDR3 nucleotides read TGTGCCAGCAGCCCGCAAGGACAGGGGGCCGGAGATACGCAGTATTTT. Translation: CASSPQGQGAGDTQYF. Full variable domain (missing parts from reference TRBV5-6 and TRBJ2-3): DAGVTQSPTHLIKTRGQQVTLRCSPKSGHDTVSWYQQALGQGPQFIFQYYEEEERQRGNFPDRFSGHQFPNYSSELNVNALLLGDSALYLCASSPQGQGAGDTQYFGPGTRLTVL.

The rearrangement links TRBV28 to TRBJ1-2, with D hard to call. This CDR3 is 13 amino acids long. Between the trimmed V and J ends, which lost 3 bases and 1 base, there was a span of 6 bases. CDR1 is MDHEN, CDR2 SYDVKM, per germline. This chain's CDR3 is CASSLRVNYGYTF. The CDR3, as DNA: TGTGCCAGCAGTTTGAGGGTTAACTATGGCTACACCTTC.

The V and J genes are TRBV6-2 or TRBV6-3 and TRBJ1-1; no clear D gene. The CDR3 is made up of 13 amino acids. Germline CDR1 MNHEY, CDR2 SVGEGT. The germline V and J ends were trimmed by 6 bases and 3 bases, with 11 bases remaining between them. For the CDR3, the DNA is TGTGCCAGCAGCTACATTCGAGACACTGAAGCTTTCTTT. This sequence encodes CASSYIRDTEAFF.